The 8 T cell receptor beta chains reported below all come from one sample, sequenced in a study of shared clonotypes between healthy human individuals. Method: immunoSEQ multiplex PCR; TCRdb's copy keeps in-frame clones and lacks some. The repertoire holds about 960,000 clones, with less than 85% as singletons. Sequenced material: memory CD4+ T cells sorted from blood. Subset in this sample: CD45RA-negative fraction. Receptor source: a young man in good health.

The chain employs TRBV9 and TRBJ2-2, with 7 positions matching TRBD2. Germline CDR1 reads SGDLS; CDR2 reads YYNGEE. After removal of 0 bases from V and 1 base from J, the junction contained 6 bases not matched to a gene. This CDR3 is 17 amino acids long. The CDR3 reads CASSVVRAGKNTGELFF. The CDR3 DNA sequence: TGTGCCAGCAGCGTAGTCCGAGCGGGAAAGAACACCGGGGAGCTGTTTTTT.

The genes are TRBV14 and TRBJ2-1; 7 positions agree with TRBD1. Germline values: CDR1 SGHDN, CDR2 FVKESK. V gave up 3 bases and J gave up 7 bases; unmatched junction bases: 15. This CDR3 contains 17 residues. The CDR3 nucleotides read TGTGCCAGCAGCCACAACTACAGGGGTTTGAGAAAGAATGAGCAGTTCTTC. Amino acid sequence: CASSHNYRGLRKNEQFF. Looking up the rest from reference TRBV14 and TRBJ2-1 gives the full variable domain: EAGVTQFPSHSVIEKGQTVTLRCDPISGHDNLYWYRRVMGKEIKFLLHFVKESKQDESGMPNNRFLAERTGGTYSTLKVQPAELEDSGVYFCASSHNYRGLRKNEQFFGPGTRLTVL.

This chain joins TRBV7-2 and TRBJ1-4; D not certain. The CDR3 is made up of 15 amino acids. Trimming stripped 1 base from V and 0 bases from J, with 6 bases between. The germline gives CDR1 SGHTA, CDR2 FQGNSA. CDR3 bases: TGTGCCAGCAGCTTAGGCGGTACAACTAATGAAAAACTGTTTTTT. Translated: CASSLGGTTNEKLFF.

The CDR3 bases are TGCGCCAGCAGCTTGGAGGACAGCTACGAGCAGTACTTC. Its translation is CASSLEDSYEQYF. The chain is built from TRBV5-1 and TRBJ2-7; possible D gene TRBD1, 6 bases. CDR1 and CDR2 (germline): SGHRS, YFSETQ. V shed 0 bases and J shed 3 bases, with 7 bases lying between them. The CDR3 extends over 13 amino acids.

This rearrangement joins TRBV30 to TRBJ2-5; 8 nucleotides line up with TRBD2. CDR1 and CDR2 from the germline V gene are GTSNPN and SVGIG (reference sequence). The CDR3 consists of 14 residues. V trimming: 0 bases; J trimming: 5 bases; junction bases outside the gene matches: 5. The CDR3 DNA sequence: TGTGCCTGGAGTGTAACGGGGGGGTGGGAGACCCAGTACTTC. As protein: CAWSVTGGWETQYF.

The gene calls are TRBV21-1 and TRBJ2-1; TRBD2 reflects the table's D call only, with no check against the DNA. TRBV21-1 is marked as a pseudogene. CDR3 size: 20 residues. CDR3 DNA sequence: TGTGCCAGCAGCAAAGCGAGGGGACTAGCGGGGCGGAGCTCCTACAATGAGCAGTTCTTC. This translates into CASSKARGLAGRSSYNEQFF.

V usage is TRBV28 and J usage is TRBJ1-4; no reliable D call. Germline V CDR1 and CDR2: MDHEN, SYDVKM. The ends were cut back, 8 bases at V and 3 bases at J, with 13 bases in the middle. This CDR3 contains 14 residues. In DNA form, the CDR3 reads TGTGCCAGCCTTCAGGCAGGATCTAATGAAAAACTGTTTTTT. It codes for CASLQAGSNEKLFF. Using reference TRBV28 and TRBJ1-4 for the parts outside the CDR3, the full variable domain is DVKVTQSSRYLVKRTGEKVFLECVQDMDHENMFWYRQDPGLGLRLIYFSYDVKMKEKGDIPEGYSVSREKKERFSLILESASTNQTSMYLCASLQAGSNEKLFFGSGTQLSVL.

The V call is TRBV4-3, the J call TRBJ2-4; 9 bases line up with TRBD2. Germline assignment: CDR1 LGHNA and CDR2 YSLEER. Losses at the gene ends were 0 bases for V and 16 bases for J; bases not matched to a gene: 10. This CDR3 has 14 residues. CDR3 in DNA: TGCGCCAGCAGCCAAGATAAGACTAGCGGAGCCGACTACTTC. This translates into CASSQDKTSGADYF.